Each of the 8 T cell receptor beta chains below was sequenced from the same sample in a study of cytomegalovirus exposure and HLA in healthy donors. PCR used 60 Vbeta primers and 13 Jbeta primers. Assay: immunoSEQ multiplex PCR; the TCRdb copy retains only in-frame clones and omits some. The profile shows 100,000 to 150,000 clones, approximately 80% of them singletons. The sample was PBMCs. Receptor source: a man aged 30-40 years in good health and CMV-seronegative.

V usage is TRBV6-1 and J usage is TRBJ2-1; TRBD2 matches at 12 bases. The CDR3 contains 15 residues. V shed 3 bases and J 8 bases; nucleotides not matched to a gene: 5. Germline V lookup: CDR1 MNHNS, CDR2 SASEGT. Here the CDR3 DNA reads TGTGCCAGCAGTGACCCGACTAGCGGGGGCTATGAGCAGTTCTTC. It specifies CASSDPTSGGYEQFF.

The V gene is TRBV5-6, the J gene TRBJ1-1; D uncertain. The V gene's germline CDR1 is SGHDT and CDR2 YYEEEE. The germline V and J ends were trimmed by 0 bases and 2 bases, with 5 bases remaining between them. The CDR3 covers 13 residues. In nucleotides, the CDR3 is TGTGCCAGCAGCTTGGCCGTAAACACTGAAGCTTTCTTT. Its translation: CASSLAVNTEAFF.

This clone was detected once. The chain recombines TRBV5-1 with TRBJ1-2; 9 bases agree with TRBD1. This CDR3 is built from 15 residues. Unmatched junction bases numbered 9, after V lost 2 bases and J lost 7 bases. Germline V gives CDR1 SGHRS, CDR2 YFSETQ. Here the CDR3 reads CASSLGGQGGSGYTF. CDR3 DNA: TGCGCCAGCAGCTTAGGGGGACAGGGCGGTTCTGGCTACACCTTC.

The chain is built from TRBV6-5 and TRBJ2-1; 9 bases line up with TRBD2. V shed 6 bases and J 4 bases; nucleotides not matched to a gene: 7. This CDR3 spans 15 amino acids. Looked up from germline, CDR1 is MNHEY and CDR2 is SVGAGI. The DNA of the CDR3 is TGTGCCAGCAGCTCCGGACTAGCGCAATACAATGAGCAGTTCTTC. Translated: CASSSGLAQYNEQFF.

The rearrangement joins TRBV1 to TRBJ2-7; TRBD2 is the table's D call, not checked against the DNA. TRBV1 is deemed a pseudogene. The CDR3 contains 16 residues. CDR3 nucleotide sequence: TGCACCAGCAGCCAAGATTCCGCGGGAGACAGTGACGAGCAGTACTTC. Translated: CTSSQDSAGDSDEQYF.

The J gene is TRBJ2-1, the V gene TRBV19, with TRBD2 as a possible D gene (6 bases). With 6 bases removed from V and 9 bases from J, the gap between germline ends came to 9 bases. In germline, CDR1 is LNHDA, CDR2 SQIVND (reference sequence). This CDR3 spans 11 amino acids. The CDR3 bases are TGTGCCAGTAGGCCGACTAGTGAGCAGTTCTTC. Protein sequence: CASRPTSEQFF. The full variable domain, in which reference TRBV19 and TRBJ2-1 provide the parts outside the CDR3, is DGGITQSPKYLFRKEGQNVTLSCEQNLNHDAMYWYRQDPGQGLRLIYYSQIVNDFQKGDIAEGYSVSREKKESFPLTVTSAQKNPTAFYLCASRPTSEQFFGPGTRLTVL.

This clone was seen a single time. The CDR3 sequence: CASSEFLGTAGNGDQFF. CDR3 nucleotides: TGCGCCAGCAGTGAGTTTTTGGGGACAGCCGGGAATGGCGATCAGTTCTTC. V and J are TRBV10-1 and TRBJ2-1; 7 bases are a match to TRBD1. The CDR3 runs to 17 residues. Germline lookup yields CDR1 WNHNN and CDR2 SYGVQD (reference sequence). With V trimmed by 1 base and J by 13 bases, 19 bases remained unmatched.

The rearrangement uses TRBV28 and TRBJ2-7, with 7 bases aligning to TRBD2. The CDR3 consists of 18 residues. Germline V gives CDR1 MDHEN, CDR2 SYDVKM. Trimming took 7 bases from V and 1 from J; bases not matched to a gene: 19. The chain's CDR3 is CASILGGGSGRVSYEQYF. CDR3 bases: TGTGCCAGCATCCTTGGGGGAGGGAGCGGCCGGGTTTCCTACGAGCAGTACTTC.